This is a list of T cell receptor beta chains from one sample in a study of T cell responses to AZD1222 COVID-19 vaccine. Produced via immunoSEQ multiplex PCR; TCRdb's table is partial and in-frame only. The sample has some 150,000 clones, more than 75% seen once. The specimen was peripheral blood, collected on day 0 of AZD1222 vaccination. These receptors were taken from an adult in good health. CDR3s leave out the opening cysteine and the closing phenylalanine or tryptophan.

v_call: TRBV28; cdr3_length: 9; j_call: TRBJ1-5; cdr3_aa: ASSPQGPQH
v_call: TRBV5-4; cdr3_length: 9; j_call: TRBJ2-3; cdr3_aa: ASSGRDTQY
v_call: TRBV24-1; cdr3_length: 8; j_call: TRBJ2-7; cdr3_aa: ATSRGEQY
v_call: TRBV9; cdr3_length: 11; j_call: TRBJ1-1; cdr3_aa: ASSGRVATEAF
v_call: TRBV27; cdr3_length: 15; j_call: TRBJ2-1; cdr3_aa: ASHPITTSGVFNEQF
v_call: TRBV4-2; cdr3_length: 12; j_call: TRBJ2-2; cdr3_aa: ASSRTGVTGELF
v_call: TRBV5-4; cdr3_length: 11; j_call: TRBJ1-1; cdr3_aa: AIRTGMAAEAF
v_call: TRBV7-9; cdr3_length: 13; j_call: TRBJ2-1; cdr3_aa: ASSQQRTETNKQF
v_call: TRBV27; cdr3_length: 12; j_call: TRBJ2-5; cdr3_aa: ASSLWGGGETQY
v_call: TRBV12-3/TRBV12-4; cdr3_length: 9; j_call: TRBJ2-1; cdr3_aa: ASSDINEQF
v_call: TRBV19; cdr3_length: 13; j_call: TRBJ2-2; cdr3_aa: ASIPSVVRAGELF